This T cell receptor beta chain is drawn from a study of T cell repertoires in cytomegalovirus infection. TCRdb reanalysed the reads using MiXCR and keeps one entry per CDR3 protein. This table holds 450,000 to 600,000 distinct CDR3 sequences, roughly 10% found once. This clonotype was detected a few times. Sequenced: PBMCs. This TCR came from a human donor in good health (CMV status not recorded). Some clones in this sample may be carry-over from other donors' samples.

In DNA, the CDR3 is TGTGCCAGCAGTTTGCCCAATGAGGGGTATTCGTCTGGAAACACCATATATTTT. As protein: CASSLPNEGYSSGNTIYF. V is TRBV28 and J is TRBJ1-3, with a possible D match to TRBD1 (5 bases). Germline assignment: CDR1 MDHEN and CDR2 SYDVKM. Trimming took off 3 bases at V and 1 base at J, with 19 bases between the two ends. The CDR3 runs to 18 residues.